Described below is a single T cell receptor beta chain sequence and its context. The donors were in the approximately 110-subject validation cohort; that cohort was separate from the roughly 660-subject first cohort. The repertoire was sequenced with immunoSEQ multiplex PCR; TCRdb's copy has only in-frame clones and lacks some. The sample yields roughly 200,000 clones, about 89% seen once. This entry is derived from a study of cytomegalovirus exposure and HLA in healthy donors. This CDR3 is built from 14 residues. CDR1 and CDR2 (germline): SGHNT, YENEEA. Trimming left V 5 bases short and J 11 bases short, with 16 bases between.

Source material: PBMCs. The genes are TRBV11-3 and TRBJ1-6; D is undetermined. The origin of this receptor is a man under 40 in good health and CMV-seropositive. Here the CDR3 reads CASSPRGSVTPLHF. CDR3 bases: TGTGCCAGCAGCCCGCGCGGGTCGGTGACACCCCTCCACTTT.